This TCR beta chain derives from a study of blood T cell repertoires in COVID-19. Authors' processing steps: Quantification of nucleated cells was approximated via reference gene primer amplification. This table comes from immunoSEQ multiplex PCR, and its TCRdb copy is limited to in-frame clones, with some not included. V, J and clone size were drawn from that table, and D and trimming were deduced from the DNA. The sample has hundreds of thousands of clones, 75% to 90% seen once. Sequencing was done on a sample of PBMCs or T cells enriched from blood (not recorded which). This TCR came from a woman between 18 and 29 years old who had recovered from COVID-19.

The CDR3 region is CAWGQGATNEKLFF. As DNA, the CDR3 is TGTGCCTGGGGACAGGGTGCAACTAATGAAAAACTGTTTTTT. The chain is built from TRBV30 and TRBJ1-4, with 8 bases that match TRBD1. Trimming at V came to 5 bases and at J to 0 bases, leaving 2 bases not matched to a gene. The CDR3 runs to 14 residues. Per the germline V gene, CDR1 is GTSNPN and CDR2 is SVGIG (reference sequence).